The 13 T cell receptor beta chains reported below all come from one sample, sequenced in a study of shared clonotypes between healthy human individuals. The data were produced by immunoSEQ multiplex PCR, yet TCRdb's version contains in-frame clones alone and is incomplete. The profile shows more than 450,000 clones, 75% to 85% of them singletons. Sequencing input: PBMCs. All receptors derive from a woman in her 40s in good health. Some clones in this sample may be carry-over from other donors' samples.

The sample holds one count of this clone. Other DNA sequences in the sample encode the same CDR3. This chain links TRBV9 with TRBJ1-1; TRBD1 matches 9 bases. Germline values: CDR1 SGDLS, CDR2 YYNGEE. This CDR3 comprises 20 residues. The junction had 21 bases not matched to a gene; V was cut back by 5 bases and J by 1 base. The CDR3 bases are TGTGCCAGCAGTGTAACAGGGGGCTTAGGAGTAGGTTCCACGAACACTGAAGCTTTCTTT. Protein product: CASSVTGGLGVGSTNTEAFF.

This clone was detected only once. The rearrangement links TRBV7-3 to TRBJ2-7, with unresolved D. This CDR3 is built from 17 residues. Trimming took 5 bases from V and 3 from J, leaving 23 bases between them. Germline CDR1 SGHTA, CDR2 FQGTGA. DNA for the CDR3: TGTGCCAGCAGCCGCCCCGGCCGGACCTCCGGGTACTACGAGCAGTACTTC. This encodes CASSRPGRTSGYYEQYF.

CDR3 nucleotides: TGCGCCAGCAGCCCCGACCGGGACATTGGAGAGACCCAGTACTTC. Amino acid sequence: CASSPDRDIGETQYF. The J gene is TRBJ2-5, the V gene TRBV4-1, with D perhaps TRBD1 (6 bases). Germline loops: CDR1 MGHRA, CDR2 YSYEKL. This CDR3 comprises 15 residues. Trimming stripped 4 bases from V and 4 bases from J, with 16 bases between.

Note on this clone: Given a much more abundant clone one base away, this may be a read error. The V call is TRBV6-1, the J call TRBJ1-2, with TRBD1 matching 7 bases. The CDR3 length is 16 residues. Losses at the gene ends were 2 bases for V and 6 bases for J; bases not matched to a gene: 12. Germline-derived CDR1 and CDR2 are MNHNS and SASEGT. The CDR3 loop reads CASSEIRGGGINGYTF. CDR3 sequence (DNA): TGTGCCAGCAGTGAAATTCGTGGAGGGGGCATCAATGGCTACACCTTC.

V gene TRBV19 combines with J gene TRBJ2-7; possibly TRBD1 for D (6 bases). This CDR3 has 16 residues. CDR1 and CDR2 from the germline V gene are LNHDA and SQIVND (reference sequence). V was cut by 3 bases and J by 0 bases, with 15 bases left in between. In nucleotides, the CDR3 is TGTGCCAGTAGTATCGGACAGAGCTGGATCTCCTACGAGCAGTACTTC. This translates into CASSIGQSWISYEQYF.

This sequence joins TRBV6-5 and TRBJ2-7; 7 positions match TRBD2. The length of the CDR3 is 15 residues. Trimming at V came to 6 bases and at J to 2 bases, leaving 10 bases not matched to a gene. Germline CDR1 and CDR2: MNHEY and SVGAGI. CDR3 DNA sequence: TGTGCCAGCAGACGGGGGGATGACAGACCCTACGAGCAGTACTTC. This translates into CASRRGDDRPYEQYF.

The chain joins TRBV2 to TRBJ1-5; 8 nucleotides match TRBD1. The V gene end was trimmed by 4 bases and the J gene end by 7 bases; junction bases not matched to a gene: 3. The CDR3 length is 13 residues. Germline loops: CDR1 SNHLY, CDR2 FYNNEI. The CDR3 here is CASSGQGWQPQHF. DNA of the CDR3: TGTGCCAGCAGTGGACAGGGGTGGCAGCCCCAGCATTTT.

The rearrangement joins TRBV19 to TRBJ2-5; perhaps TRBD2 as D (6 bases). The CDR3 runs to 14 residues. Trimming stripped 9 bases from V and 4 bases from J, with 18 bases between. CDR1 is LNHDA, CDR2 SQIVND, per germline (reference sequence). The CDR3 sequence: CASGWGVRGETQYF. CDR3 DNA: TGTGCCAGCGGTTGGGGGGTCCGCGGAGAGACCCAGTACTTC. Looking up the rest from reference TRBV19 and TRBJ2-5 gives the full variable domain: DGGITQSPKYLFRKEGQNVTLSCEQNLNHDAMYWYRQDPGQGLRLIYYSQIVNDFQKGDIAEGYSVSREKKESFPLTVTSAQKNPTAFYLCASGWGVRGETQYFGPGTRLLVL.

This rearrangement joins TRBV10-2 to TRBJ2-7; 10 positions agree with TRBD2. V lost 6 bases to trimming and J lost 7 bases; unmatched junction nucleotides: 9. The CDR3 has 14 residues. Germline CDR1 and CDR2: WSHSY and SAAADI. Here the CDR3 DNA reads TGCGCCAGCAGCGTTAGTAGGACTAGCGGTGAGCAGTACTTC. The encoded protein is CASSVSRTSGEQYF.

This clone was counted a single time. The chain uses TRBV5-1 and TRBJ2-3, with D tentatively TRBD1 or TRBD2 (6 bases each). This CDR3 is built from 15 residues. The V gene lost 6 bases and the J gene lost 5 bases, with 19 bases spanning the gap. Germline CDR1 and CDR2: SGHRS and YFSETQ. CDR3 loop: CASTNGWGAEDTQYF. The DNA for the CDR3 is TGCGCCAGCACCAACGGGTGGGGGGCGGAAGATACGCAGTATTTT.

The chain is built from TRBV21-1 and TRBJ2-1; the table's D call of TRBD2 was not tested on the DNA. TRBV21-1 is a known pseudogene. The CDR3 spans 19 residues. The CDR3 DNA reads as TGTGCCAGCAGCAACCCTTGGGGCCTAGCGGGACACTCCTACAATGAGCAGTTCTTC. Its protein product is CASSNPWGLAGHSYNEQFF.

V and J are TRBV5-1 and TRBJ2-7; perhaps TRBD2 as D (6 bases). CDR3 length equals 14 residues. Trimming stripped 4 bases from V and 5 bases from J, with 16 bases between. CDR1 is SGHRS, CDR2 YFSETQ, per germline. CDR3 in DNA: TGCGCCAGCAGCGGCCTAGCGCACAAAGACGAGCAGTACTTC. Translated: CASSGLAHKDEQYF. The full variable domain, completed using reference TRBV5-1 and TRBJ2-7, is KAGVTQTPRYLIKTRGQQVTLSCSPISGHRSVSWYQQTPGQGLQFLFEYFSETQRNKGNFPGRFSGRQFSNSRSEMNVSTLELGDSALYLCASSGLAHKDEQYFGPGTRLTVT.

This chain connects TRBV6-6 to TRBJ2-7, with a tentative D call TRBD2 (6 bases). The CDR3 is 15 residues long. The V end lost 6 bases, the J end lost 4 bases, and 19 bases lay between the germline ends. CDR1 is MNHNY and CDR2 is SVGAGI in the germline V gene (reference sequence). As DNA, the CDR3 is TGTGCCAGCAGGACCTCGGGAGATCAATTTTACGAGCAGTACTTC. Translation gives CASRTSGDQFYEQYF.